This TCR beta chain was profiled in a study of blood T cell repertoires in COVID-19. Across the whole study: Specimens from acute and convalescent COVID-19 originated in the United States, Italy and Spain. T cells, B-cell-depleted T cells, or PBMCs supplied cDNA or gDNA.

This CDR3 contains 14 residues. Looked up from germline, CDR1 is LNHDA and CDR2 is SQIVND (reference sequence). Trimming took 5 bases from V and 3 from J; bases not matched to a gene: 6. Per the original data handling: Estimation of nucleated cell counts relied on the amplification of reference gene primers. Libraries were prepared by immunoSEQ multiplex PCR; TCRdb keeps only in-frame clonotypes and omits some of them. V, J and clone size derive from that table, while D and trimming were established from the DNA sequence. The profile shows approximately 70,000 clones, around 90% of them singletons. This sequence was found in a man between 50 and 59 years old with active COVID-19. The sample was peripheral blood. The V and J genes are TRBV19 and TRBJ2-7; 8 bases fit TRBD1. The DNA of the CDR3 is TGTGCCAGTAGTCTGAGGACAGGGCACTACGAGCAGTACTTC. Translation: CASSLRTGHYEQYF.